This TCR beta chain was retrieved from a study of neurological immune-mediated disorders. TCRdb used MiXCR to reprocess the 5' RACE reads, holding one entry per CDR3 protein. In the table there are about 53,000 distinct CDR3 sequences, roughly 10% of which are singletons. Per the germline V gene, CDR1 is MNHEY and CDR2 is SVGAGI. Deletions cut 2 bases from V and 2 bases from J, with 16 bases between. The CDR3 has 16 amino acids. This clonotype appeared many times. Time point given: longitudinal time-point 1 (baseline). The rearrangement uses TRBV6-5 and TRBJ2-7, with a weak D call TRBD2 (6 bases). Sequencing was carried out using PBMCs. The TCR originated in a woman between 40 and 50 years old in good health. The CDR3 sequence: CASSYRVWEDPYEQYF. Here the CDR3 DNA reads TGTGCCAGCAGTTACCGTGTGTGGGAGGACCCCTACGAGCAGTACTTC.